Presented here are 9 T cell receptor beta chains from one specimen sequenced in a study of cytomegalovirus exposure and HLA in healthy donors. In the PCR, 60 Vbeta and 13 Jbeta primers were used. Profiling relied on immunoSEQ multiplex PCR, and the TCRdb table lists in-frame clones only, not all of them. Here the sample spans 200,000 to 250,000 clones, 80% to 85% being singletons. Specimen: PBMCs. The receptors here all came from a woman aged 40 to 55 in good health and CMV-seronegative.

This clone was observed a few times. The chain carries TRBV6-1 and TRBJ2-1; TRBD2 is a possible D gene (6 bases). The CDR3 extends over 16 amino acids. Germline values: CDR1 MNHNS, CDR2 SASEGT. The ends were cut back, 3 bases at V and 2 bases at J, with 14 bases in the middle. CDR3: CASSDRDFPPYNEQFF. In DNA form, the CDR3 reads TGTGCCAGCAGTGACCGGGACTTCCCTCCCTACAATGAGCAGTTCTTC.

The chain combines TRBV5-1 with TRBJ2-7, with TRBD1 identical over 9 bases. V lost 0 bases, J lost 4 bases, and 8 bases stayed unmatched. The CDR3 is made up of 16 amino acids. The germline CDR1 and CDR2 sequences are SGHRS and YFSETQ. For the CDR3, the DNA is TGCGCCAGCAGCTTGGAGGCCGACAGGGGGGTATACGAGCAGTACTTC. Amino acids: CASSLEADRGVYEQYF.

The V call is TRBV9, the J call TRBJ1-1, with a possible D match to TRBD1 (5 bases). The CDR3 length is 15 residues. The germline V gene has CDR1 SGDLS and CDR2 YYNGEE. Trimming removed 0 bases from V and 5 bases from J, with 14 bases in between. The CDR3 spells CASSVVLGAGTEAFF. The CDR3 DNA follows: TGTGCCAGCAGCGTAGTTTTAGGGGCAGGAACTGAAGCTTTCTTT.

This chain joins TRBV28 and TRBJ2-7; D gene ambiguous. With 8 bases removed from V and 0 bases from J, the gap between germline ends came to 8 bases. Germline V lookup: CDR1 MDHEN, CDR2 SYDVKM. The CDR3 contains 12 residues. CDR3 in DNA: TGTGCCAGCGGCTCAAGCTCCTACGAGCAGTACTTC. Residues: CASGSSSYEQYF.

V usage is TRBV7-9 and J usage is TRBJ2-5; 7 bases agree with TRBD1. Trimming at V came to 5 bases and at J to 1 base, leaving 4 bases not matched to a gene. The CDR3 consists of 14 residues. CDR1 is SEHNR and CDR2 is FQNEAQ in the germline V gene (reference sequence). The CDR3 sequence: CASSLTGLQETQYF. The CDR3 DNA follows: TGTGCCAGCAGCCTGACAGGGCTCCAAGAGACCCAGTACTTC.

The CDR3 bases are TGTGCCAGCAGTTTGGGGGCTCGCACAACTAATGAAAAACTGTTTTTT. Translating gives CASSLGARTTNEKLFF. The rearrangement links TRBV28 to TRBJ1-4, with D perhaps matching TRBD1 (6 bases). The CDR3 covers 16 residues. With 3 bases removed from V and 0 bases from J, the gap between germline ends came to 11 bases. CDR1 and CDR2 from the germline V gene are MDHEN and SYDVKM.

The chain recombines TRBV6-1 with TRBJ1-4; 7 bases are a match to TRBD1. Per germline, CDR1 MNHNS and CDR2 SASEGT. CDR3 length: 17 residues. V was pared by 2 bases and J by 3 bases, with 9 bases of the junction left unmatched. Here the CDR3 DNA reads TGTGCCAGCAGTGAAATCCCAGGGGGGCGCGCTAATGAAAAACTGTTTTTT. Encoded protein: CASSEIPGGRANEKLFF.

This rearrangement joins TRBV30 to TRBJ2-2; 7 bases line up with TRBD1. The CDR3 has 14 residues. Trimming removed 8 bases from V and 3 bases from J; junction bases left unmatched: 9. Germline V gene sequence: CDR1 GTSNPN, CDR2 SVGIG (reference sequence). CDR3 DNA sequence: TGTGCCGCTTCGACAGGGCAATACACCGGGGAGCTGTTTTTT. The encoded protein is CAASTGQYTGELFF.

The chain couples TRBV28 to TRBJ1-1; D may be TRBD1 (6 bases). Germline V gene data show CDR1 as MDHEN and CDR2 as SYDVKM. The CDR3 length is 15 residues. V lost 5 bases and J 5 bases, leaving 18 bases between the germline ends. CDR3 nucleotide sequence: TGTGCCAGCAGTCCCGCCCCAGGGGCGGTAACTGAAGCTTTCTTT. This codes for CASSPAPGAVTEAFF.